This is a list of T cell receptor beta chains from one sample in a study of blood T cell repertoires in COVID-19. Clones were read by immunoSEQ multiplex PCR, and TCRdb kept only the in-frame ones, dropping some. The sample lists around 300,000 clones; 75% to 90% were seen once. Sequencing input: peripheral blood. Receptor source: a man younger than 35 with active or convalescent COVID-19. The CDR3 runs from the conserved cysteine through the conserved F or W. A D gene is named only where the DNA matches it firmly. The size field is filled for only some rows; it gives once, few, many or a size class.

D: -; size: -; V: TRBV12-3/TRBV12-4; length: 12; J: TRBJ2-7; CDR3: CASSLGAGEQYF; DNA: TGTGCCAGCAGTTTAGGGGCAGGTGAGCAGTACTTC
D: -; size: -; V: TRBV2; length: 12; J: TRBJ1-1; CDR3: CASSAMNTEAFF; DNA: TGTGCCAGCAGTGCAATGAACACTGAAGCTTTCTTT
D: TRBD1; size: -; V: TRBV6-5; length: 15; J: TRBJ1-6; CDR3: CASSLPGQGGSPLHF; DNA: TGTGCCAGCAGTCTTCCGGGACAGGGAGGTTCACCCCTCCACTTT
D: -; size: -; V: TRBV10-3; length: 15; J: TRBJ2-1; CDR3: CAISVRQGTRDEQFF; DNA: TGTGCCATCAGTGTTCGGCAGGGAACACGCGATGAGCAGTTCTTC
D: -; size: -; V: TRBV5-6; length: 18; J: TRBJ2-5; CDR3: CASSLKTGGRGRQETQYF; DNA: TGTGCCAGCAGCTTGAAAACTGGTGGCAGGGGTCGACAAGAGACCCAGTACTTC
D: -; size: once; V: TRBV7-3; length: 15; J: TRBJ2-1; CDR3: CASSLTGSSYNEQFF; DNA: TGTGCCAGCAGCTTAACTGGGAGCTCCTACAATGAGCAGTTCTTC
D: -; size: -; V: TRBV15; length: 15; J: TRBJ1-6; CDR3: CATSRDPGWNSPLHF; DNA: TGTGCCACCAGCAGAGATCCAGGGTGGAATTCACCCCTCCACTTT
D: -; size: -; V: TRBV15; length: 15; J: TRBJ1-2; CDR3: CATSRGGGEDYGYTF; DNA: TGTGCCACCAGCAGAGGAGGGGGTGAGGACTATGGCTACACCTTC
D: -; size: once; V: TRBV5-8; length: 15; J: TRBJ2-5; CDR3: CASSLSFRDQETQYF; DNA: TGTGCCAGCAGCTTGAGCTTCAGGGACCAAGAGACCCAGTACTTC
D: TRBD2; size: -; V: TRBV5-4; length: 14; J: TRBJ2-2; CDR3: CASREGTSSGELFF; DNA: TGTGCCAGCAGGGAAGGGACTAGCTCCGGGGAGCTGTTTTTT
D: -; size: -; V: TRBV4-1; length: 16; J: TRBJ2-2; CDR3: CASSQVIQGVTGELFF; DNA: TGCGCCAGCAGCCAAGTTATACAGGGTGTTACCGGGGAGCTGTTTTTT
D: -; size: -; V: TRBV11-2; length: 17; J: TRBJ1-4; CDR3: CASSRGGMPATNEKLFF; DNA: TGTGCCAGCAGCCGTGGGGGGATGCCTGCAACTAATGAAAAACTGTTTTTT
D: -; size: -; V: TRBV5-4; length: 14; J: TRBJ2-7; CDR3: CASSLTGSSYEQYF; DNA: TGTGCCAGCAGCTTAACAGGGAGCTCCTACGAGCAGTACTTC
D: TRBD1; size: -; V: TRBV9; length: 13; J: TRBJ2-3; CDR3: CASCDRGGDTQYF; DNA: TGTGCCAGTTGCGACAGGGGTGGGGATACGCAGTATTTT
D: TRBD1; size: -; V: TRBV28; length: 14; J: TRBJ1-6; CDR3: CASSLGDRDSPLHF; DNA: TGTGCCAGCAGTTTGGGAGACAGGGATTCACCCCTCCACTTT
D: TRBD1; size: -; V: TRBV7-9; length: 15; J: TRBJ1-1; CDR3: CASSLSQGENTEAFF; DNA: TGTGCCAGCAGCTTAAGTCAGGGGGAGAACACTGAAGCTTTCTTT
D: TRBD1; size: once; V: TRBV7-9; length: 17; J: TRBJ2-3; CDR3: CASSLGGTGLSTDTQYF; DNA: TGTGCCAGCAGCTTAGGTGGGACAGGGCTTAGCACAGATACGCAGTATTTT
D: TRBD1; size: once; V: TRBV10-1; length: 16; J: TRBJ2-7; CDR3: CASSEYRTGIIYEQYF; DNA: TGCGCCAGCAGTGAATACCGGACAGGGATAATCTACGAGCAGTACTTC
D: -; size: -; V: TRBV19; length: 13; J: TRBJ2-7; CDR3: CASSIASSYEQYF; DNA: TGTGCCAGTAGTATAGCGAGCTCCTACGAGCAGTACTTC
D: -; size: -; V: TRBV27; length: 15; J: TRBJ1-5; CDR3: CASSLGGFGNQPQHF; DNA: TGTGCCAGCAGCCTGGGAGGGTTTGGCAATCAGCCCCAGCATTTT
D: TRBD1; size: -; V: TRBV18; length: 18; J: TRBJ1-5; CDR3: CASSQRDSRIYSNQPQHF; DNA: TGTGCCAGCTCACAACGGGACAGCCGGATATATAGCAATCAGCCCCAGCATTTT
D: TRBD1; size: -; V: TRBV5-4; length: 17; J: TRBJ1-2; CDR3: CASSPGQDNIANYGYTF; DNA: TGTGCCAGCAGCCCCGGACAGGATAACATAGCTAACTATGGCTACACCTTC
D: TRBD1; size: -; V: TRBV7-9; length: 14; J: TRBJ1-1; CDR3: CASRPGQGGTEAFF; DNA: TGTGCCAGCAGACCCGGACAGGGCGGCACTGAAGCTTTCTTT
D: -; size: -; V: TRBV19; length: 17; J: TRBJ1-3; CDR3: CASSTARTAGSGNTIYF; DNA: TGTGCCAGTAGTACCGCGAGGACGGCGGGGTCTGGAAACACCATATATTTT
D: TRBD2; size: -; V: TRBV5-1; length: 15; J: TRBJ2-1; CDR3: CASSPAGGLYNEQFF; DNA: TGCGCCAGCAGTCCAGCGGGGGGGCTCTACAATGAGCAGTTCTTC
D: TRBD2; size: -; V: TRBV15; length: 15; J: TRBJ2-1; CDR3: CATSSTSGGAYEQFF; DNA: TGTGCCACCAGCAGCACTAGCGGGGGGGCCTATGAGCAGTTCTTC
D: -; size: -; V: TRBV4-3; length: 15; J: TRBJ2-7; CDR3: CASSQEWQGRYEQYF; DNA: TGCGCCAGCAGCCAAGAATGGCAGGGAAGGTACGAGCAGTACTTC
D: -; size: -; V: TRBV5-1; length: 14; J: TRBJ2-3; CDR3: CASSSLVETDTQYF; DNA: TGCGCCAGCAGCTCGCTGGTCGAGACAGATACGCAGTATTTT
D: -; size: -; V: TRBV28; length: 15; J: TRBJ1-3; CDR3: CASSSPGSTGNTIYF; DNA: TGTGCCAGCAGTTCACCAGGGTCGACTGGAAACACCATATATTTT
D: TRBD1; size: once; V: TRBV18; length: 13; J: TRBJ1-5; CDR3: CASSPDRLQPQHF; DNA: TGTGCCAGCTCACCGGACAGGCTGCAGCCCCAGCATTTT
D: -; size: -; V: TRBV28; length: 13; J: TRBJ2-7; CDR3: CASIFRGAYEQYF; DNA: TGTGCCAGCATTTTTCGCGGGGCCTACGAGCAGTACTTC
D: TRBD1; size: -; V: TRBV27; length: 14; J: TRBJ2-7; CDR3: CASSLGQGAREQYF; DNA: TGTGCCAGCAGTTTGGGGCAGGGGGCGAGGGAGCAGTACTTC
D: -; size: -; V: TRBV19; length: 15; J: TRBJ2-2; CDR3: CASRRGGARTGELFF; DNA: TGTGCCAGTCGGCGAGGGGGGGCCCGCACCGGGGAGCTGTTTTTT
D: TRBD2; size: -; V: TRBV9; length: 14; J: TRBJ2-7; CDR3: CASSPIAGGDEQYF; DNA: TGTGCCAGCAGCCCTATAGCGGGAGGGGACGAGCAGTACTTC
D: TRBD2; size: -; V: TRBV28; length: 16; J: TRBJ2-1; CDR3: CASSSLTSGFHNEQFF; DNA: TGTGCCAGCAGTTCCCTTACTAGCGGGTTCCACAATGAGCAGTTCTTC
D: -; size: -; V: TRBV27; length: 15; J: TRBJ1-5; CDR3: CASSSVNWANQPQHF; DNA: TGTGCCAGCAGTTCCGTAAACTGGGCAAATCAGCCCCAGCATTTT
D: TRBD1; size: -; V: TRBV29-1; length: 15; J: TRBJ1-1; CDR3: CSVGAQGARYTEAFF; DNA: TGCAGCGTCGGCGCGCAGGGGGCGCGGTATACTGAAGCTTTCTTT
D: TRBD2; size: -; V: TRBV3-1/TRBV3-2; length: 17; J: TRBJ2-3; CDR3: CASSRRLERGPTDTQYF; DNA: TGTGCCAGCAGCCGCCGATTAGAGCGGGGGCCCACAGATACGCAGTATTTT
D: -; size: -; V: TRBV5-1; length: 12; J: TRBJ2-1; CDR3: CASSFTDNEQFF; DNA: TGCGCCAGCAGCTTTACAGACAATGAGCAGTTCTTC
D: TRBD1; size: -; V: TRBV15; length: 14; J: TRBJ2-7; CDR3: CATSTGTGAYEQYF; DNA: TGTGCCACCAGCACCGGGACAGGGGCCTACGAGCAGTACTTC
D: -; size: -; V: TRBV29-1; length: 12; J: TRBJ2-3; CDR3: CSVVAYLDTQYF; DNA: TGCAGCGTTGTAGCTTATCTAGATACGCAGTATTTT
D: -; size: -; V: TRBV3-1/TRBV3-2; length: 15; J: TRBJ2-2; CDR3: CASSQDFSGAGELFF; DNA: TGTGCCAGCAGCCAAGATTTCTCCGGAGCCGGGGAGCTGTTTTTT
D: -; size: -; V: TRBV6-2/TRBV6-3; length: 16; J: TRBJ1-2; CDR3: CASSFDRLPPQGGYTF; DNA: TGTGCCAGCAGTTTCGACAGGCTCCCCCCCCAGGGTGGCTACACCTTC
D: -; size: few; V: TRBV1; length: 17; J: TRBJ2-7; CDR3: CTSSQELGSFSSYEQYF; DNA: TGCACCAGCAGCCAAGAGCTCGGTTCTTTTAGCTCCTACGAGCAGTACTTC
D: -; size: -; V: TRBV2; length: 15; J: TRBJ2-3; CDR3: CASRTPQGHTDTQYF; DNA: TGTGCCAGCAGGACACCCCAGGGGCACACAGATACGCAGTATTTT
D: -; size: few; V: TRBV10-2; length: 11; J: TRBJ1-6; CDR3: CASSANSPLHF; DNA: TGCGCCAGCAGTGCGAATTCACCCCTCCACTTT
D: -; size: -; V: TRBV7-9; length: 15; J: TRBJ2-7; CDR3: CASSLWAGGTGEQYF; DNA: TGTGCCAGCAGCTTATGGGCAGGGGGGACGGGCGAGCAGTACTTC
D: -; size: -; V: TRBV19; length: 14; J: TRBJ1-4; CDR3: CASRPVATNEKLFF; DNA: TGTGCCAGTAGGCCGGTTGCAACTAATGAAAAACTGTTTTTT
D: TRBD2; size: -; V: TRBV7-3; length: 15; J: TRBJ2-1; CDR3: CASSPRVAGVREQFF; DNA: TGTGCCAGCAGTCCCCGGGTAGCGGGAGTTCGCGAGCAGTTCTTC
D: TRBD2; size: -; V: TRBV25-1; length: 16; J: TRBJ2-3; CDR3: CATQGTTLREADTQYF; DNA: TGTGCCACCCAGGGTACTACGTTGCGGGAGGCAGATACGCAGTATTTT
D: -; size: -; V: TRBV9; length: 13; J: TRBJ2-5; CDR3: CASSVAGVETQYF; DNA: TGTGCCAGCAGCGTAGCCGGGGTCGAGACCCAGTACTTC
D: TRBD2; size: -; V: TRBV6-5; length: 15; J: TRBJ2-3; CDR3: CASSSSGTSTDTQYF; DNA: TGTGCCAGCTCGTCTAGCGGGACTAGCACAGATACGCAGTATTTT
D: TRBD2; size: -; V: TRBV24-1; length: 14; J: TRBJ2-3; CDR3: CATRASGGGDTQYF; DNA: TGTGCCACCAGAGCTAGCGGGGGAGGTGATACGCAGTATTTT
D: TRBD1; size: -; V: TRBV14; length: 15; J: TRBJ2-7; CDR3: CASSHGQGSLWEQYF; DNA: TGTGCCAGCAGCCACGGACAGGGATCCCTCTGGGAGCAGTACTTC
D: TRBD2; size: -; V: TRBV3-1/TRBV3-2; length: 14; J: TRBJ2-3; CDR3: CASRIAGGPGTQYF; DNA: TGTGCCAGCAGGATAGCGGGAGGTCCCGGTACGCAGTATTTT
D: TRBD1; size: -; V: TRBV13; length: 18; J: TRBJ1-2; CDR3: CASSLGQGAIIANYGYTF; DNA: TGTGCCAGCAGCTTGGGACAGGGGGCGATAATTGCTAACTATGGCTACACCTTC
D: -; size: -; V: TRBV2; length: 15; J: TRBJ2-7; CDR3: CASSQPQESVYEQYF; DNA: TGTGCCAGCAGCCAACCTCAGGAATCGGTCTACGAGCAGTACTTC
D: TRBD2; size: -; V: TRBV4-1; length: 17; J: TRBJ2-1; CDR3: CASSSWTSGGSYNEQFF; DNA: TGCGCCAGCAGCTCCTGGACTAGCGGGGGCTCCTACAATGAGCAGTTCTTC
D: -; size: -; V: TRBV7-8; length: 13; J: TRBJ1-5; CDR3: CASSLGGPQPQHF; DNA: TGTGCCAGCAGCTTAGGGGGGCCACAGCCCCAGCATTTT